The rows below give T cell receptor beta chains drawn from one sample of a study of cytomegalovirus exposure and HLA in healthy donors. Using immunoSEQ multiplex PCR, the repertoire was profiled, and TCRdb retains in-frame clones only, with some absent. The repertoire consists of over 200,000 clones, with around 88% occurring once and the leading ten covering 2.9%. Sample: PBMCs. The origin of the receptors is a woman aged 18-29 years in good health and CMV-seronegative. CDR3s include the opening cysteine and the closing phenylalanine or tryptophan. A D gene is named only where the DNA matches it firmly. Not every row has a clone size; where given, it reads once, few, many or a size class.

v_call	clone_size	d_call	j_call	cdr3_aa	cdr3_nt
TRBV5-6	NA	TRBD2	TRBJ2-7	CASSVLAGEGGQYF	TGTGCCAGCAGCGTACTAGCGGGAGAAGGCGGGCAGTACTTC
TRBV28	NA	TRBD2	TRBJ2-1	CASSLTSGGPNEQFF	TGTGCCAGCAGTTTGACTAGCGGGGGACCCAATGAGCAGTTCTTC
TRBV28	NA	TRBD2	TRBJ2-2	CASSLTTSSGTSGRPGELFF	TGTGCCAGCAGTTTAACCACAAGCTCCGGGACTAGCGGGAGGCCCGGGGAGCTGTTTTTT
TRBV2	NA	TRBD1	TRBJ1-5	CASRADRGQSQPQHF	TGTGCCAGCAGAGCGGACAGGGGGCAGAGTCAGCCCCAGCATTTT
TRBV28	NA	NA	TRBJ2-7	CASSGGGPYEQYF	TGTGCCAGCAGTGGGGGGGGCCCCTACGAGCAGTACTTC
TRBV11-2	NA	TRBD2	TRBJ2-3	CASSSRLAVTDTQYF	TGTGCCAGCAGCTCCCGACTAGCGGTCACAGATACGCAGTATTTT
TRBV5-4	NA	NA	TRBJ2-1	CASSVFEDRDCEQFF	TGTGCCAGCAGCGTATTCGAAGACCGGGACTGCGAGCAGTTCTTC
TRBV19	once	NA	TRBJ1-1	CASSTGLNTEAFF	TGTGCCAGTAGTACAGGGTTGAACACTGAAGCTTTCTTT
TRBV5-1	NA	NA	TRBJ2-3	CASSLGGPSDTQYF	TGCGCCAGCAGCTTGGGGGGGCCCTCAGATACGCAGTATTTT
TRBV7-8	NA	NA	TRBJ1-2	CASSLGWTAQNYGYTF	TGTGCCAGCAGCTTAGGGTGGACAGCTCAAAACTATGGCTACACCTTC
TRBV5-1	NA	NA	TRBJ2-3	CASSLATSGATDTQYF	TGCGCCAGCAGCTTAGCGACTAGTGGGGCCACAGATACGCAGTATTTT
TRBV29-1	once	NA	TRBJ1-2	CSVDGSGQGYTF	TGCAGCGTTGACGGTTCAGGGCAGGGCTACACCTTC
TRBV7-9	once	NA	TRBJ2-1	CASSLARALGEQFF	TGTGCCAGCAGCTTAGCCAGGGCTCTAGGCGAGCAGTTCTTC
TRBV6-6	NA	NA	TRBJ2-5	CASSRTTLAVQETQYF	TGTGCCAGCAGCCGTACAACCTTAGCGGTCCAAGAGACCCAGTACTTC
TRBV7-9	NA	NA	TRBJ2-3	CASSHSGTDTQYF	TGTGCCAGCAGTCATAGCGGCACAGATACGCAGTATTTT
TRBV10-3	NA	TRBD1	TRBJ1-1	CAIRPQGAPYTEAFF	TGTGCCATCAGGCCACAGGGGGCTCCTTACACTGAAGCTTTCTTT
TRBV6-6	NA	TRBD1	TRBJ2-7	CASSTRDRIGSWQYF	TGTGCCAGCAGTACCCGGGACAGGATAGGATCTTGGCAGTACTTC
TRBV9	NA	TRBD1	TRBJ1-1	CASSPRTGPGTEAFF	TGTGCCAGCAGCCCGCGGACAGGACCCGGCACTGAAGCTTTCTTT
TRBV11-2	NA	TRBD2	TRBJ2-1	CASSPLLGGEQFF	TGTGCCAGCAGCCCCCTACTGGGAGGGGAGCAGTTCTTC
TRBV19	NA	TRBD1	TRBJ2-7	CASSIDLDRACSYEQYF	TGTGCCAGTAGTATAGATCTCGACAGGGCCTGCTCCTACGAGCAGTACTTC